This T cell receptor (beta chain) was profiled in a study of tumor T cells in aggressive B-cell lymphoma. V was clipped by 5 bases and J by 5 bases; unmatched bases: 9. The V gene's germline CDR1 is MNHEY and CDR2 SMNVEV (reference sequence). The CDR3 covers 17 residues. The repertoire was sequenced with immunoSEQ multiplex PCR; TCRdb's copy has only in-frame clones and lacks some. The data show more than 1,500 clones, approximately 91% seen once. The count of this clone is one. The V call is TRBV27, the J call TRBJ2-7; 16 positions agree with TRBD2. The clonotype comes from an adult with diffuse large B cell lymphoma. Sequenced sample: tumor tissue. In DNA form, the CDR3 reads TGTGCCAGCAGTCCCCTCCCGGGACTAGCGGGGGGGGACGAGCAGTACTTC. As protein: CASSPLPGLAGGDEQYF.